This T cell receptor (beta chain) was identified in a study of blood T cell repertoires in COVID-19. Study overall: Whether acute or convalescent, the COVID-19 samples came from the United States, Italy and Spain. Sources were T cells, B-cell-depleted T cells, or PBMCs; the material itself was cDNA or gDNA.

The CDR3 is 15 residues long. CDR1 MNHEY and CDR2 SVGEGT come from the germline V gene. The V gene lost 2 bases and the J gene lost 0 bases, with 11 bases spanning the gap. Followed longitudinally, the Seattle patients had been enrolled during active infection. Study processing details: Quantification of nucleated cells was approximated via reference gene primer amplification. The method was immunoSEQ multiplex PCR; TCRdb's version includes in-frame clones alone and lacks a portion of them. The V and J calls and the clone size are those of that table, but D and trimming were determined from the DNA. The sample lists 200,000 or so clones; about 93% were seen once.

This TCR was sampled from a man in his fifties or sixties with COVID-19, enrolled during active disease. The gene calls are TRBV6-2 or TRBV6-3 and TRBJ2-7; TRBD1 is a possible D gene (5 bases). Sequencing was done on a sample of peripheral blood. The CDR3: CASSYPQGRSYEQYF. CDR3 DNA: TGTGCCAGCAGTTACCCGCAGGGCCGCTCCTACGAGCAGTACTTC.